This TCR beta chain appears in the sequencing data of a study of beta chain features in type 1 diabetes. The CDR3 totals 16 residues. CDR1 SGDLS and CDR2 YYNGEE come from the germline V gene. The V end lost 1 base, the J end lost 5 bases, and 16 bases lay between the germline ends. Expressed TCRB transcripts were sequenced because the isolated RNA had all been reverse transcribed beforehand. TCRdb's copy holds only in-frame clones and misses some; the assay was immunoSEQ multiplex PCR. The profile covers about 140,000 clones, with less than 11% appearing a single time and around 1.2% taken by the ten largest.

The sequence was obtained from a man between 18 and 29 years old in good health. Sample: naive CD4+ T cells from blood. The J gene is TRBJ2-1, the V gene TRBV9; D gene unclear. DNA for the CDR3: TGTGCCAGCAGCGTATCCGCCCCAGCCCAGGACAATGAGCAGTTCTTC. As protein: CASSVSAPAQDNEQFF.